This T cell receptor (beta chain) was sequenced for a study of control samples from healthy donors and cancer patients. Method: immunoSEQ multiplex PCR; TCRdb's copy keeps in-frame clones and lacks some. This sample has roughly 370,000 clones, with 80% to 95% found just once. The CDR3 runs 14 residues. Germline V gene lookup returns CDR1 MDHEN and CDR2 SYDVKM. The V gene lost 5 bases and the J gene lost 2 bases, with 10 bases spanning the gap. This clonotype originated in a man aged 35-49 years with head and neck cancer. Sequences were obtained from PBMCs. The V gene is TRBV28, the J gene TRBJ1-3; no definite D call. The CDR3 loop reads CASSTQITGNTIYF. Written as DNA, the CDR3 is TGTGCCAGCAGTACACAGATAACTGGAAACACCATATATTTT.